This TCR beta chain was observed in a study of control samples from healthy donors and cancer patients. The germline V gene encodes CDR1 SEHNR and CDR2 FQNEAQ (reference sequence). The CDR3 has 13 residues. Trimming cost V 5 bases and J 4 bases, with 11 bases left between them. Here immunoSEQ multiplex PCR was the method, and the copy in TCRdb shows in-frame clones only, minus some. The sample has some 96,000 clones; about 92% are singletons. This clone is a singleton in its sample. This TCR was sampled from a man aged 18 to 30 in good health. The chain carries TRBV7-9 and TRBJ1-1; no definite D call. Sample: blood. CDR3: CASSLGRPTEAFF. DNA of the CDR3: TGTGCCAGCAGCCTGGGCAGGCCCACTGAAGCTTTCTTT.